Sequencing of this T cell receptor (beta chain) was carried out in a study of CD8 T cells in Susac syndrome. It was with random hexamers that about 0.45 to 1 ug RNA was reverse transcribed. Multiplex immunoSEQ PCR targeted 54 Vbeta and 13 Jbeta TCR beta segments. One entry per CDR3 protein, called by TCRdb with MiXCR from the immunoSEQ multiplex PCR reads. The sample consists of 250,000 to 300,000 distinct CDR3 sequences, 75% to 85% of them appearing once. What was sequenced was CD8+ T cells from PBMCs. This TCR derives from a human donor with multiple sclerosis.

The CDR3 DNA reads as TGCAGTGCCGACCGCTATGGCTACACCTTC. Translation: CSADRYGYTF. The V and J genes are TRBV20-1 and TRBJ1-2; no clear D gene. This CDR3 is 10 amino acids long. Trimming cost V 6 bases and J 4 bases, with 6 bases left between them. The germline gives CDR1 DFQATT, CDR2 SNEGSKA (reference sequence).